The 10 T cell receptor beta chains presented below share a single source sample, sequenced in a study of OX40 agonist ivuxolimab in advanced cancers. Preparation of the library involved the immunoSEQ multiplex PCR assay. TCRdb carries this immuneACCESS record with in-frame sequences only. Its versions omit some clonotypes, under half of them owing to an unresolved V gene in the studies checked, with the rest unexplained. The sample table lists some 77,000 clones, approximately 94% of them with a count of one. 4.5% to 5% of the sample is in the top ten clones. The source was CD4+ or CD8+ T cells sorted from blood, collected in a trial of the OX40 agonist ivuxolimab. The receptors were sampled from an adult with an advanced solid tumor such as melanoma, head and neck, liver or kidney cancer.

This chain uses TRBV27 with TRBJ1-3, with D perhaps TRBD1 (6 bases). The CDR3 length is 13 residues. The V gene's germline CDR1 is MNHEY and CDR2 SMNVEV (reference sequence). The V end was cut by 9 bases, the J end by 4 bases, with 13 bases between. The CDR3 reads CASTGHQGNTIYF. The DNA of the CDR3 is TGTGCCAGTACGGGACACCAAGGAAACACCATATATTTT.

The chain uses TRBV7-9 and TRBJ2-5, with D possibly matching TRBD1 (5 bases). The CDR3 is made up of 14 amino acids. Per the germline V gene, CDR1 is SEHNR and CDR2 is FQNEAQ (reference sequence). V was pared by 3 bases and J by 0 bases, with 8 bases between. DNA for the CDR3: TGTGCCAGCAGCTTCTCCAGGGACCAAGAGACCCAGTACTTC. Amino acid sequence: CASSFSRDQETQYF.

V gene TRBV5-1 combines with J gene TRBJ2-7; D perhaps matches TRBD1 (6 bases). This CDR3 contains 12 residues. Germline V gene sequence: CDR1 SGHRS, CDR2 YFSETQ. V was pared by 4 bases and J by 3 bases, with 8 bases between. The CDR3 loop reads CASSRTDYEQYF. Written as DNA, the CDR3 is TGCGCCAGCAGCCGGACAGACTACGAGCAGTACTTC.

V and J are TRBV28 and TRBJ1-1; tentative D call: TRBD1 (5 bases). This CDR3 is built from 13 residues. Germline values: CDR1 MDHEN, CDR2 SYDVKM. V lost 10 bases and J 2 bases, leaving 14 bases between the germline ends. This CDR3 is CATGKGINTEAFF. CDR3 DNA sequence: TGTGCCACCGGAAAGGGGATAAACACTGAAGCTTTCTTT.

This clone was counted only a few times. The rearrangement links TRBV5-1 to TRBJ2-2, with a possible D match to TRBD2 (6 bases). The CDR3 has 15 amino acids. Germline CDR1 SGHRS, CDR2 YFSETQ. Trimming took off 1 base at V and 5 bases at J, with 12 bases between the two ends. In DNA, the CDR3 is TGCGCCAGCAGCTTGAGTCCTAGCGAGACCGGGGAGCTGTTTTTT. Translation: CASSLSPSETGELFF.

This chain links TRBV28 with TRBJ2-1; D may correspond to TRBD1 or TRBD2 (6 bases each). The ends were cut back, 1 base at V and 9 bases at J, with 7 bases in the middle. Germline CDR1 is MDHEN and CDR2 is SYDVKM. This CDR3 is built from 12 residues. The CDR3 DNA reads TGTGCCAGCAGTTTATCGGGGGCTGAGCAGTTCTTC. This sequence encodes CASSLSGAEQFF.

The chain employs TRBV7-9 and TRBJ1-1, with unresolved D. V was cut by 5 bases and J by 1 base, with 14 bases left in between. Germline V gene sequence: CDR1 SEHNR, CDR2 FQNEAQ (reference sequence). The CDR3 length is 15 residues. The CDR3: CASSPHGGPNTEAFF. Here the CDR3 DNA reads TGTGCCAGCAGCCCCCATGGTGGACCGAACACTGAAGCTTTCTTT.

V and J are TRBV19 and TRBJ2-2; TRBD1 matches at 7 bases. CDR3 length: 15 residues. The germline gives CDR1 LNHDA, CDR2 SQIVND (reference sequence). J gave up 0 bases and V 6 bases, and 4 bases lay outside the gene matches. The CDR3 nucleotides read TGTGCCAGTAGGACCGACAGGGCGAACACCGGGGAGCTGTTTTTT. Translation gives CASRTDRANTGELFF.

This sequence joins TRBV5-1 and TRBJ2-1; 12 nucleotides match TRBD2. The length of the CDR3 is 19 residues. Germline V CDR1 and CDR2: SGHRS, YFSETQ. The V segment lost 4 bases and the J segment 2 bases; nucleotides outside the gene matches: 13. Here the CDR3 reads CASSKPDRTSGNTYNEQFF. The CDR3 DNA reads TGCGCCAGCAGCAAACCGGACAGGACTAGCGGGAACACCTACAATGAGCAGTTCTTC.

J is TRBJ1-2 and V is TRBV4-3; the D gene is possibly TRBD1 (5 bases). The CDR3 has 15 amino acids. Trimming took off 1 base at V and 4 bases at J, with 13 bases between the two ends. Per germline, CDR1 LGHNA and CDR2 YSLEER. DNA of the CDR3: TGCGCCAGCAGCCAAGGGAGGGGACGGTTCTATGGCTACACCTTC. It codes for CASSQGRGRFYGYTF.